This T cell receptor beta chain was sequenced for a study of shared clonotypes between healthy human individuals. On this clone itself: Its antigen is as yet unknown.

Germline loops: CDR1 SGHDN, CDR2 FVKESK. This CDR3 has 15 amino acids. Trimming took off 4 bases at V and 6 bases at J, with 16 bases between the two ends. Study-level findings and limits: Larger estimated richness was generally seen in naive subsets than in memory subsets.

Sequenced by immunoSEQ multiplex PCR; TCRdb stores in-frame clones only, minus some. In the table there are about 1.1 million clones, roughly 80% of which are singletons. The source of this sequence is a man aged 18 to 30 in good health. Some clones in this sample may be carry-over from other donors' samples. This rearrangement joins TRBV14 to TRBJ2-1; the D gene is possibly TRBD2 (5 bases). The sample was memory CD4+ T cells from PBMCs. Specified subset: CD45RA-negative fraction. CDR3 in amino acids: CASSLLRDRGNEQFF. Written as DNA, the CDR3 is TGTGCCAGCAGCCTTTTGCGAGATCGGGGCAATGAGCAGTTCTTC.